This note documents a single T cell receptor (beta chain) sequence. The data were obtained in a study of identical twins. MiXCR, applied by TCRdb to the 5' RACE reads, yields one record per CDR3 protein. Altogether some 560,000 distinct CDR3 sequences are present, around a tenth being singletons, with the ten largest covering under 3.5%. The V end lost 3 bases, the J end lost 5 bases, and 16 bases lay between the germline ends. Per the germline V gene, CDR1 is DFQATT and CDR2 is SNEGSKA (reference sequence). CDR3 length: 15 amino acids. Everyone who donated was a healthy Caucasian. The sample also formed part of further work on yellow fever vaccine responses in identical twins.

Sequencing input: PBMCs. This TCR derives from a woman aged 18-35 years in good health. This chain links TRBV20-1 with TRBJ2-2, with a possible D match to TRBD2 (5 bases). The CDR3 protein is CSASTLSSLTGELFF. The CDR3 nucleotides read TGCAGTGCTAGTACGTTGTCTAGCCTTACCGGGGAGCTGTTTTTT.